The entry below describes one TCR beta chain. Its antigen is currently not known. No base quality values were provided; no much bigger clone lies one nucleotide off. The sample originates from a study of OX40 agonist ivuxolimab in advanced cancers. In terms of the full investigation: Ivuxolimab was a fully human IgG2 agonistic monoclonal antibody targeting the costimulatory receptor OX40 (CD134). The paper reports the monotherapy dose-escalation portion (N = 52 patients) of the phase I ivuxolimab trial. The purpose of peripheral TCRbeta sequencing was to test whether ivuxolimab changed TCR sequence diversity and led to clonal T-cell expansion. Among the roughly 52 dose-escalation patients, around 19 had hepatocellular carcinoma, roughly 15 melanoma, 9 renal cell carcinoma and 9 head and neck cancer. Intravenous ivuxolimab was administered to patients every 2 weeks at six dose levels: 0.01, 0.1, 0.3, 1.5, 3 and 10 mg/kg. Three dose-escalation patients achieved partial responses, one with hepatocellular carcinoma and two with cutaneous melanoma. In the dose-escalation cohort, roughly 80% of patients were male, and the mean age was approximately 64 years, with a range of about 23 to 85. Prior anti-PD-1, anti-PD-L1 or anti-CTLA-4 therapy was permitted, and about 40% of dose-escalation patients had received checkpoint inhibitors. Broad study findings and their caveats: The antigen specificity of the clonally expanded peripheral T cells was not determined. In the 0.1-3.0 mg/kg groups, partial responders had among the lowest normalized peripheral clonal expansion, particularly in CD8+ T cells. Low levels of normalized T-cell clonal expansion were also shown by some nonresponding patients. At doses from 0.1 to 3.0 mg/kg, clonal expansion was seen in both CD4+ and CD8+ blood T cells between baseline and week 6. After ivuxolimab, expanded clones were on average more numerous among CD8+ T cells than among CD4+ T cells.

Patients with autoimmune disease history or receiving systemic immunosuppression were excluded from the trial. Peripheral blood for TCR sequencing was collected from all dose cohorts at baseline, on cycle 4 day 1, and on cycle 7 day 1. The samples were taken from a phase I, first-in-human, multicenter, open-label dose-escalation trial of ivuxolimab. Adults with locally advanced or metastatic head and neck squamous cell, hepatocellular, melanoma or renal cell carcinoma were enrolled in the trial. Before TCR sequencing, CD4+ and CD8+ T cells were separately sorted from peripheral blood. The CDR3, cysteine through phenylalanine, is 17 amino acids long. Only CDR3 DNA remains: 51 bases, in frame from the first base. Based on the germline V gene, the CDR1 and CDR2 sequences are SNHLY and FYNNEI. Ends trimmed: V by 8 bases, J by 4 bases; bases unmatched to a gene: 12. Genomic DNA was isolated from the sorted cells so that the TCRbeta CDR3 region could be sequenced. The immunoSEQ Assay was used to sequence the TCRbeta CDR3 regions. The immuneACCESS repertoire file appears here via TCRdb, limited to in-frame rearrangements. These files lack a portion of the clones; in checked studies, under half of the deficit traces to unresolved V genes, and the cause of the others is not known. This sample is represented by about 47,000 clones; 70% to 90% of them were singletons. 13% to 15% of the sample is held by the ten biggest clonotypes.

Sequences were derived from CD4+ or CD8+ T cells sorted from blood, sampled in a trial of the OX40 agonist ivuxolimab. The chain employs TRBV2 and TRBJ2-5; a stretch of 14 junction bases matches TRBD2. The sequence was collected from an adult with an advanced solid tumor such as melanoma, head and neck, liver or kidney cancer. For the CDR3, the sequence is CASCAQGLAGAPETQYF. The sequenced DNA is TGTGCCAGCTGTGCCCAGGGACTAGCGGGAGCCCCAGAGACCCAGTACTTC. The full variable domain, completed from the reference TRBV2 and TRBJ2-5 proteins outside the CDR3, reads EPEVTQTPSHQVTQMGQEVILRCVPISNHLYFYWYRQILGQKVEFLVSFYNNEISEKSEIFDDQFSVERPDGSNFTLKIRSTKLEDSAMYFCASCAQGLAGAPETQYFGPGTRLLVL.